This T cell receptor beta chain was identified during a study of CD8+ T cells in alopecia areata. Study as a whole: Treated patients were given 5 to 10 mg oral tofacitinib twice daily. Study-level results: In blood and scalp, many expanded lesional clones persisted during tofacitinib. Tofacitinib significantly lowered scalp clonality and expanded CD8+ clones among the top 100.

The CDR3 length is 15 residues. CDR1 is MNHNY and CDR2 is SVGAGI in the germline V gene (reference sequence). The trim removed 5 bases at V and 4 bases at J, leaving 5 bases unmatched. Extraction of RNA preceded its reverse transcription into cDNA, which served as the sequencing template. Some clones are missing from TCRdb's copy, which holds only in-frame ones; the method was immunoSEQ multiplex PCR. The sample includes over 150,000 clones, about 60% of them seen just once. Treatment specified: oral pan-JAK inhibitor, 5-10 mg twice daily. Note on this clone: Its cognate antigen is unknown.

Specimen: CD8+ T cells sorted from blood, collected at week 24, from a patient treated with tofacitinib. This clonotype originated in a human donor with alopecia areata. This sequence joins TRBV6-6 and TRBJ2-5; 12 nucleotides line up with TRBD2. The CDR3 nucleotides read TGTGCCAGCAGTCGACTAGCGGGGGCCCTAGAGACCCAGTACTTC. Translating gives CASSRLAGALETQYF.